This is a list of T cell receptor beta chains from one sample in a study of immune evolution from preneoplasia to lung adenocarcinoma. Clones were sequenced by immunoSEQ multiplex PCR, and TCRdb holds only the in-frame ones, with some missing. The table shows roughly 38,000 clones, with 74% occurring only once. Sequencing was done on a sample of FFPE invasive lung adenocarcinoma tissue. The receptors here all came from a person between 60 and 69 years old with lung adenocarcinoma. The CDR3 runs from the conserved cysteine through the conserved F or W. D genes are given only for firm matches. Size is omitted from some rows. Given values are once, few, many or a class for expanded clones.

D: TRBD2; size: NA; J: TRBJ2-1; V: TRBV30; DNA: TGTGCCTGGAGTGCGGGACTAGCGGGACGCAATGAGCAGTTCTTC; CDR3: CAWSAGLAGRNEQFF
D: NA; size: few; J: TRBJ2-5; V: TRBV7-2; DNA: TGTGCCAGCAGCTCCTCCGGAGAGACCCAGTACTTC; CDR3: CASSSSGETQYF
D: TRBD2; size: NA; J: TRBJ2-7; V: TRBV7-8; DNA: TGTGCCAGCAGCTTAGTGCCTAGCGGGTATGTCTACGAGCAGTACTTC; CDR3: CASSLVPSGYVYEQYF
D: TRBD2; size: NA; J: TRBJ2-3; V: TRBV28; DNA: TGTGCCACCTCGGGGACTAGCGGGAGGGCGGATACGCAGTATTTT; CDR3: CATSGTSGRADTQYF
D: NA; size: NA; J: TRBJ2-1; V: TRBV7-2; DNA: TGTGCCAGCAGCTTCACGGGTGTTGAGCAGTTCTTC; CDR3: CASSFTGVEQFF
D: TRBD2; size: NA; J: TRBJ2-1; V: TRBV9; DNA: TGTGCCAGCAGCGTAGGGGACGGGAGGGCCGGGCATGAGCAGTTCTTC; CDR3: CASSVGDGRAGHEQFF
D: TRBD1; size: NA; J: TRBJ2-2; V: TRBV7-3; DNA: TGTGCCAGCAGCCAGGGGGACAGGGGGACCGGGGAGCTGTTTTTT; CDR3: CASSQGDRGTGELFF
D: NA; size: NA; J: TRBJ1-4; V: TRBV6-1; DNA: TGTGCCAGCAGTGAACTCGGAGGCACTAATGAAAAACTGTTTTTT; CDR3: CASSELGGTNEKLFF
D: NA; size: NA; J: TRBJ1-1; V: TRBV5-1; DNA: TGCGCCAGCAGCTTGGACAGCAACACTGAAGCTTTCTTT; CDR3: CASSLDSNTEAFF
D: NA; size: NA; J: TRBJ2-2; V: TRBV2; DNA: TGTGCCAGCAGTGGGGCGGTAGGGGGGGAGCTGTTTTTT; CDR3: CASSGAVGGELFF
D: NA; size: NA; J: TRBJ1-5; V: TRBV19; DNA: TGTGCCAGTAGTACCCGACACGGGTTCGGGCAAACGGGGCGCAATCAGCCCCAGCATTTT; CDR3: CASSTRHGFGQTGRNQPQHF
D: TRBD2; size: NA; J: TRBJ2-7; V: TRBV28; DNA: TGTGCCAGCAGGACTAGCGGGAGCTCCTACGAGCAGTACTTC; CDR3: CASRTSGSSYEQYF
D: TRBD1; size: NA; J: TRBJ1-2; V: TRBV7-2; DNA: TGTGCCAGCAGCTTAATGACAGGGGATAAGGGCTACACCTTC; CDR3: CASSLMTGDKGYTF
D: TRBD2; size: NA; J: TRBJ2-5; V: TRBV9; DNA: TGTGCCAGCAGCTCTGGACTAGCGGGAGCAGAGACCCAGTACTTC; CDR3: CASSSGLAGAETQYF
D: TRBD2; size: NA; J: TRBJ2-5; V: TRBV29-1; DNA: TGCAGCGCTAAAAAAGGACTAGCGGGAGGAGAGACCCAGTACTTC; CDR3: CSAKKGLAGGETQYF
D: NA; size: few; J: TRBJ1-5; V: TRBV4-1; DNA: TGCGCCAGCAGCCAAGATGGGAGGAATCAGCCCCAGCATTTT; CDR3: CASSQDGRNQPQHF
D: NA; size: once; J: TRBJ1-3; V: TRBV28; DNA: TGTGCCAGCAGTCCCCGGGCGCCGCGGTCCATATATTTT; CDR3: CASSPRAPRSIYF
D: TRBD1; size: NA; J: TRBJ2-5; V: TRBV29-1; DNA: TGCAGCGTCACCGGACAGGGGGAGACCCAGTACTTC; CDR3: CSVTGQGETQYF
D: NA; size: once; J: TRBJ2-2; V: TRBV7-2; DNA: TGTGCCAGCAGCTTACGCGCCCGACTAGTCTCCGGGGAGCTGTTTTTT; CDR3: CASSLRARLVSGELFF
D: TRBD1; size: NA; J: TRBJ1-5; V: TRBV10-3; DNA: TGTGCCATCAGTGGGACAGGGGGTCAGCCCCAGCATTTT; CDR3: CAISGTGGQPQHF
D: NA; size: NA; J: TRBJ1-2; V: TRBV28; DNA: TGTGCCAGCAGTTTACGGCTCTATGGCTACACCTTC; CDR3: CASSLRLYGYTF
D: NA; size: NA; J: TRBJ2-7; V: TRBV6-1; DNA: TGTGCCAGCAGTGTATGGGACGAGCAGTACTTC; CDR3: CASSVWDEQYF
D: NA; size: NA; J: TRBJ1-6; V: TRBV5-4; DNA: TGTGCCAGCAGCAGACAGGATAATTCACCCCTCCACTTT; CDR3: CASSRQDNSPLHF
D: NA; size: NA; J: TRBJ1-4; V: TRBV5-1; DNA: TGCGCCAGCAGGACAGATAATGAAAAACTGTTTTTT; CDR3: CASRTDNEKLFF
D: TRBD2; size: NA; J: TRBJ2-7; V: TRBV5-6; DNA: TGTGCCAGCAGCCTGACTAGCGGCCCCTACGAGCAGTACTTC; CDR3: CASSLTSGPYEQYF
D: NA; size: few; J: TRBJ1-4; V: TRBV2; DNA: TGTGCCAGCAGTGCTGGGTGGACTAATGAAAAACTGTTTTTT; CDR3: CASSAGWTNEKLFF
D: TRBD2; size: NA; J: TRBJ2-1; V: TRBV27; DNA: TGTGCCAGCAGGACGGCACGGGAGGGGTCCTACAATGAGCAGTTCTTC; CDR3: CASRTAREGSYNEQFF
D: TRBD1; size: NA; J: TRBJ2-2; V: TRBV5-1; DNA: TGCGCCAGCAGCTTCCCCCCCGGACAGGCGAACACCGGGGAGCTGTTTTTT; CDR3: CASSFPPGQANTGELFF
D: NA; size: NA; J: TRBJ1-1; V: TRBV18; DNA: TGTGCCAGCTCACCATCTGGAAAAGCTTTCTTT; CDR3: CASSPSGKAFF
D: NA; size: NA; J: TRBJ2-2; V: TRBV29-1; DNA: TGCAGCGTTCGCTCACAGGCCGGGGAGCTGTTTTTT; CDR3: CSVRSQAGELFF
D: NA; size: few; J: TRBJ2-7; V: TRBV27; DNA: TGTGCCATCCGAGAGGCGGGAAGCTCCTACGAGCAGTACTTC; CDR3: CAIREAGSSYEQYF
D: TRBD2; size: NA; J: TRBJ2-1; V: TRBV7-2; DNA: TGTGCCAGCAGCCCGAAGAGAGCGGGAGGTTCGCAGTTCTTC; CDR3: CASSPKRAGGSQFF
D: NA; size: NA; J: TRBJ1-2; V: TRBV6-1; DNA: TGTGCCAGCAGTGAAGCCGGTCGTAGTGGCGGGGGCTACACCTTC; CDR3: CASSEAGRSGGGYTF
D: TRBD1; size: NA; J: TRBJ2-3; V: TRBV29-1; DNA: TGCAGCGTGCAAGCCTCCGACAGGGGGCGGGCAGATACGCAGTATTTT; CDR3: CSVQASDRGRADTQYF
D: NA; size: NA; J: TRBJ2-1; V: TRBV5-4; DNA: TGTGCCAGCAGCCCCTCCGGGACCTCCTACAATGAGCAGTTCTTC; CDR3: CASSPSGTSYNEQFF
D: NA; size: NA; J: TRBJ1-4; V: TRBV7-6; DNA: TGTGCCAGCAGCCTGGTGGAAACTAATGAAAAACTGTTTTTT; CDR3: CASSLVETNEKLFF
D: TRBD2; size: NA; J: TRBJ2-7; V: TRBV7-9; DNA: TGTGCCAGCAGCCCAGTCCCCGGGACTAGCGTCCCCGAGCAGTACTTC; CDR3: CASSPVPGTSVPEQYF
D: TRBD2; size: NA; J: TRBJ2-5; V: TRBV30; DNA: TGTGCCTGGGGGGAGGAGCGGGAGCAGTACTTC; CDR3: CAWGEEREQYF
D: NA; size: NA; J: TRBJ1-3; V: TRBV28; DNA: TGTGCCAGCAGTCTCCTCTCCTTTGACTTCTCTGGAAACACCATATATTTT; CDR3: CASSLLSFDFSGNTIYF
D: TRBD1; size: NA; J: TRBJ1-4; V: TRBV4-1; DNA: TGCGCCAGCAGCCAAGGGGACAGGACTAATGAAAAACTGTTTTTT; CDR3: CASSQGDRTNEKLFF